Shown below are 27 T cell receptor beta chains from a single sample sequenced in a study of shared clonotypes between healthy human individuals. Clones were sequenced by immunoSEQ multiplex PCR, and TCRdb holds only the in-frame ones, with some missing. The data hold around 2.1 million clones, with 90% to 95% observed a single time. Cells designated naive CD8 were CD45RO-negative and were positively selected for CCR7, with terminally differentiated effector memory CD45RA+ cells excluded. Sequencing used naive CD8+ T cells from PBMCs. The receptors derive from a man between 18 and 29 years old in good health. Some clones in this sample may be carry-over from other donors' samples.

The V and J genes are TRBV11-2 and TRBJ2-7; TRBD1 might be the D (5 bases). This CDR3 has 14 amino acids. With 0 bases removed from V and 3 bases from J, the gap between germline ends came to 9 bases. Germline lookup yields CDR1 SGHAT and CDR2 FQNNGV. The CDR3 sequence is CASSLESQGYEQYF. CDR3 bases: TGTGCCAGCAGCTTAGAGAGCCAGGGCTACGAGCAGTACTTC.

In nucleotides, the CDR3 is TGTGCCAGCAGCCCGACAGGGGCTGGAAACACCATATATTTT. This gives the protein CASSPTGAGNTIYF. The chain combines TRBV11-2 with TRBJ1-3; TRBD1 aligns across 8 bases. The junction had 2 bases not matched to a gene; V was cut back by 5 bases and J by 2 bases. The CDR3 consists of 14 residues. CDR1 and CDR2 from the germline V gene are SGHAT and FQNNGV.

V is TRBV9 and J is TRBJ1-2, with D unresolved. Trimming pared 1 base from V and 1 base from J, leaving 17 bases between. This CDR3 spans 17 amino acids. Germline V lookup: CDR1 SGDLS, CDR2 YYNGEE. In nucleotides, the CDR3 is TGTGCCAGCAGCGTATACGCCGTCGGGGAGGGTAACTATGGCTACACCTTC. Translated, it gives CASSVYAVGEGNYGYTF.

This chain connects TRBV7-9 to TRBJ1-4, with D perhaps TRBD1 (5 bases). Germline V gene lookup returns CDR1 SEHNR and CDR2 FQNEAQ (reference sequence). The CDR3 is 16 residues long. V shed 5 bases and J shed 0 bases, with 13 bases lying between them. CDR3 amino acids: CASSPTDTSTNEKLFF. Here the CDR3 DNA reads TGTGCCAGCAGCCCAACGGACACTTCAACTAATGAAAAACTGTTTTTT.

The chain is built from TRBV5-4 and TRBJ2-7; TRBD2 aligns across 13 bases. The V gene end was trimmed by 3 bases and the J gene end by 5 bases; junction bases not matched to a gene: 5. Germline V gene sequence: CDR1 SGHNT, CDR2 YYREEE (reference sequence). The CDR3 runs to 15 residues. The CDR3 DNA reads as TGTGCCAGCAGCTCCGGACTAGCGGGAGTTAACGAGCAGTACTTC. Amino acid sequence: CASSSGLAGVNEQYF.

The DNA of the CDR3 is TGTGCCAGCAGTCTTACAGGGACGGCGCGCGAGCTGTTTTTT. Translated: CASSLTGTARELFF. V is TRBV28 and J is TRBJ2-2; perhaps TRBD1 as D (6 bases). This CDR3 is built from 14 residues. The germline V and J ends were trimmed by 5 bases and 11 bases, with 18 bases remaining between them. CDR1 and CDR2 from the germline V gene are MDHEN and SYDVKM.

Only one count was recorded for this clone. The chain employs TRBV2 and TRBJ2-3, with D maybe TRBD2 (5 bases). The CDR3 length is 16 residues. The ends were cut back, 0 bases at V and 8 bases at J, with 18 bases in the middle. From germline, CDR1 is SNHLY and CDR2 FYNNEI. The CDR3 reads CASSEAGATRVGTQYF. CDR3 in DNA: TGTGCCAGCAGTGAAGCGGGAGCGACTCGCGTGGGTACGCAGTATTTT.

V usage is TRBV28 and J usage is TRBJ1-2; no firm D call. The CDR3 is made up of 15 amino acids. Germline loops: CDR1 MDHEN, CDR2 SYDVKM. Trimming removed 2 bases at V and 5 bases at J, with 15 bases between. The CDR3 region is CASSLGVARNYGYTF. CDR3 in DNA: TGTGCCAGCAGTTTAGGGGTGGCTCGGAATTATGGCTACACCTTC.

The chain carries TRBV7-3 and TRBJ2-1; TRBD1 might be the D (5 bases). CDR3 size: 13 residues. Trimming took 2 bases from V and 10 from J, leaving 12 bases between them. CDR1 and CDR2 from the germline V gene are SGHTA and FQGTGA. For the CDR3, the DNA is TGTGCCAGCAGCTTATCCCAGGGCGGCGAGCAGTTCTTC. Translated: CASSLSQGGEQFF.

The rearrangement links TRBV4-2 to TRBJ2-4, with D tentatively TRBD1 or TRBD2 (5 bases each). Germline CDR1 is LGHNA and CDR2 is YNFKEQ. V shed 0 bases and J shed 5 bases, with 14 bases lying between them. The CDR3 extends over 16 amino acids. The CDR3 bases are TGTGCCAGCAGCCAAGAGGCAAGAGGGGTTCAAAACATTCAGTACTTC. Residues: CASSQEARGVQNIQYF.

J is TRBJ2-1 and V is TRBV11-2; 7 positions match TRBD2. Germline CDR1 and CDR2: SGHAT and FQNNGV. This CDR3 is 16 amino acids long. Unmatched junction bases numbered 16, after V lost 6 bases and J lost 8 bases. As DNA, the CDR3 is TGTGCCAGCAGGCAGACGACTAGCCAAATTGCCGATGAGCAGTTCTTC. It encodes CASRQTTSQIADEQFF.

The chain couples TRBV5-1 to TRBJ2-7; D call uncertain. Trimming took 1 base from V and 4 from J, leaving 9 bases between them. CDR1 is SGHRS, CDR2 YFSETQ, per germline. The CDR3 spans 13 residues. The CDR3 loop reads CASSLFISYEQYF. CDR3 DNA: TGCGCCAGCAGCTTGTTCATCAGTTACGAGCAGTACTTC.

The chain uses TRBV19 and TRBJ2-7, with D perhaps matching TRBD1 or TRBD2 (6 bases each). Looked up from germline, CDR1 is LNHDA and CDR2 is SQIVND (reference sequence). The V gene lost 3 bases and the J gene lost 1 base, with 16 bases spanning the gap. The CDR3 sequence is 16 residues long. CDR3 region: CASSMFLGGASYEQYF. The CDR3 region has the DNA TGTGCCAGTAGTATGTTCTTGGGGGGCGCATCCTACGAGCAGTACTTC.

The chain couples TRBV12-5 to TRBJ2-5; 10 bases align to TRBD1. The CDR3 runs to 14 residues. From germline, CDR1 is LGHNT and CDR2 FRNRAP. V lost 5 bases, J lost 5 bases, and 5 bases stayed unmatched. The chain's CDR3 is CASGGGQGRETQYF. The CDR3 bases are TGTGCTAGTGGTGGGGGACAGGGGAGGGAGACCCAGTACTTC.

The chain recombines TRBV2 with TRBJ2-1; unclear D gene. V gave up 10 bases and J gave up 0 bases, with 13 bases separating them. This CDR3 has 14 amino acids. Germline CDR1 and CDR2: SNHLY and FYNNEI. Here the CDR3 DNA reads TGTGCCATCAACGCTGAAGTCTCCTACAATGAGCAGTTCTTC. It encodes CAINAEVSYNEQFF. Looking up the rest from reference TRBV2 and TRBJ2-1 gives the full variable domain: EPEVTQTPSHQVTQMGQEVILRCVPISNHLYFYWYRQILGQKVEFLVSFYNNEISEKSEIFDDQFSVERPDGSNFTLKIRSTKLEDSAMYFCAINAEVSYNEQFFGPGTRLTVL.

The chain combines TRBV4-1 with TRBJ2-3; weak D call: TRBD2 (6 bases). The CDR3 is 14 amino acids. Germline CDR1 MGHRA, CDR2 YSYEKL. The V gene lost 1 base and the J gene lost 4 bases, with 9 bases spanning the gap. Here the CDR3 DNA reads TGCGCCAGCAGCCAAGCGACGGGAGCAGATACGCAGTATTTT. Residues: CASSQATGADTQYF.

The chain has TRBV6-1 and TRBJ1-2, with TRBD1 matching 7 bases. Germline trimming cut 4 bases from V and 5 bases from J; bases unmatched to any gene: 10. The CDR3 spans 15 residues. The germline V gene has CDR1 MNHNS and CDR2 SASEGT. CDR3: CASSVFETGSYGYTF. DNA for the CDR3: TGTGCCAGCAGTGTTTTTGAGACAGGGTCATATGGCTACACCTTC.

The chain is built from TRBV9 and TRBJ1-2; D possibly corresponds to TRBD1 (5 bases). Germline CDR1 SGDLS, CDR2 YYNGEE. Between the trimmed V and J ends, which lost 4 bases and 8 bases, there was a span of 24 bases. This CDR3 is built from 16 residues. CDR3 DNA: TGTGCCAGCAGCCCGCGAGGGACCCCTCAATTGGAAGGCTACACCTTC. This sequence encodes CASSPRGTPQLEGYTF.

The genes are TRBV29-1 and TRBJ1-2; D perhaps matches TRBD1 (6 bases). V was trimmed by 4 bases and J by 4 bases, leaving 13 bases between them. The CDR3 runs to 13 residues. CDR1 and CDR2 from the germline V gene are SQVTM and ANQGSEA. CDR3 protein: CSVAGEEGYGYTF. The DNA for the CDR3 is TGCAGCGTTGCAGGGGAGGAGGGCTATGGCTACACCTTC.

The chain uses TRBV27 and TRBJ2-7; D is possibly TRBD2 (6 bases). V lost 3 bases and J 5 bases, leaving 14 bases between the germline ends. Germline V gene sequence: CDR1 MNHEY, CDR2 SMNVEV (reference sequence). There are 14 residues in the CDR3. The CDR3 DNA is TGTGCCAGCAGTTTTTCGCAGGGAGGCAACGAGCAGTACTTC. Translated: CASSFSQGGNEQYF.

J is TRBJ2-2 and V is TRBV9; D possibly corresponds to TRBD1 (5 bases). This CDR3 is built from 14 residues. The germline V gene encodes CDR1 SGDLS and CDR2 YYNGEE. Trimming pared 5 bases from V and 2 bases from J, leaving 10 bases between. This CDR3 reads CASSDSFNTGELFF. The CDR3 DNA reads TGTGCCAGCAGTGACAGCTTTAACACCGGGGAGCTGTTTTTT.

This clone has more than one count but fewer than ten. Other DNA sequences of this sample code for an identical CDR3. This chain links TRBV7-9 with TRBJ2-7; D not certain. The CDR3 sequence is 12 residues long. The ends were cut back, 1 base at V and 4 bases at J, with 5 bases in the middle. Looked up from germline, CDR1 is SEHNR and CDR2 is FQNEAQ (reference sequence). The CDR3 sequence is CASSLGSYEQYF. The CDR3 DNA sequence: TGTGCCAGCAGCTTAGGGTCGTACGAGCAGTACTTC.

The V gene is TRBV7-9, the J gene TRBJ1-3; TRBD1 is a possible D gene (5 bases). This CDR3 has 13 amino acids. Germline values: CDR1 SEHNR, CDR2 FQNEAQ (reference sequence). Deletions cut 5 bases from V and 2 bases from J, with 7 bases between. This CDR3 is CASSPGTGNTIYF. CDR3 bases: TGTGCCAGCAGCCCAGGGACTGGAAACACCATATATTTT.

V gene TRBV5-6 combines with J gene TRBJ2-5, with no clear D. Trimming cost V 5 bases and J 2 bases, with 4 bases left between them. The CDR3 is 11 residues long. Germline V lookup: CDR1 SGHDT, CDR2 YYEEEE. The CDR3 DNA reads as TGTGCCAGCAGTGGGCAAGAGACCCAGTACTTC. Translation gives CASSGQETQYF.

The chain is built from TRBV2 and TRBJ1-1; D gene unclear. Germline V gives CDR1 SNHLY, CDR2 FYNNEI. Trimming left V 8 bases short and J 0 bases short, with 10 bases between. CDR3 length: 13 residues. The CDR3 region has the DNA TGTGCCAGCCGTAAAGGAGTGAACACTGAAGCTTTCTTT. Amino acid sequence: CASRKGVNTEAFF.

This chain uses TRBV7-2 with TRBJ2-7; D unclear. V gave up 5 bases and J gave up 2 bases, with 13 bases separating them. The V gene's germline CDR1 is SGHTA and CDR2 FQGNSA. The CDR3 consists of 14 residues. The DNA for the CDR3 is TGTGCCAGCAGCCAGTCGGTCAGCACCTACGAGCAGTACTTC. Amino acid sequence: CASSQSVSTYEQYF.

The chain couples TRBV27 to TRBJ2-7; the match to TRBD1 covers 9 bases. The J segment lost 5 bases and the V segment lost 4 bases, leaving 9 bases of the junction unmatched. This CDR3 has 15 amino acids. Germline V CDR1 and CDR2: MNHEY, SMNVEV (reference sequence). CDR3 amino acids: CASSSGGQGVHEQYF. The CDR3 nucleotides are TGTGCCAGCAGTTCTGGGGGACAGGGAGTACACGAGCAGTACTTC.